Included here is one T cell receptor (beta chain) sequence, with context. This entry comes from a study of blood T cell repertoires in COVID-19. Study overall: Samples came from the United States, Italy and Spain, spanning acute and convalescent COVID-19. T cells, B-cell-depleted T cells, or PBMCs provided the cDNA or gDNA that served as material.

Seattle researchers signed up patients amid active infection and tracked them longitudinally. J lost 2 bases, V lost 5 bases, and 8 bases had no gene match. Germline V CDR1 and CDR2: MNHNY, SVGAGI (reference sequence). This CDR3 has 16 amino acids. As handled by the study authors: Cell counts per sample came from amplifying reference gene primers. Sequencing was performed with immunoSEQ multiplex PCR; in TCRdb, only in-frame clones are kept and a portion is missing. The DNA gave D and trimming, while V, J and clone size come from that table. The sample shows 300,000 to 350,000 clones, roughly 90% of them seen only once.

This chain links TRBV6-6 with TRBJ2-3; 9 bases fit TRBD2. The sequencing input was peripheral blood. The receptor was derived from a woman in her 70s with COVID-19, enrolled during active disease. CDR3 protein: CASSRIAGDYTDTQYF. The DNA for the CDR3 is TGTGCCAGCAGTCGAATAGCGGGGGACTACACAGATACGCAGTATTTT.